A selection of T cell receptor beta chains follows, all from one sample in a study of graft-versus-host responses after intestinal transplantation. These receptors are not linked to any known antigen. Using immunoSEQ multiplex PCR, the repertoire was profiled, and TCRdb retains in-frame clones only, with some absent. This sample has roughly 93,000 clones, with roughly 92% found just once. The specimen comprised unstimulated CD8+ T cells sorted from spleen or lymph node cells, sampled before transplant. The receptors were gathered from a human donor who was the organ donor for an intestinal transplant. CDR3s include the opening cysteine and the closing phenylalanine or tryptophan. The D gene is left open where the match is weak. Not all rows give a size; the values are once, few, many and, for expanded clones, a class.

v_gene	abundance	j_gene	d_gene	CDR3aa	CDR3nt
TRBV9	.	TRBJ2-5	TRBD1	CASGGQGPQETQYF	TGTGCCAGCGGGGGACAGGGGCCCCAAGAGACCCAGTACTTC
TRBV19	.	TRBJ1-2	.	CASSILGSSFYGYTF	TGTGCCAGTAGTATTCTAGGCAGTTCTTTCTATGGCTACACCTTC
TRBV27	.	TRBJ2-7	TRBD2	CASSLGLGGYEQYF	TGTGCCAGCAGTTTAGGGTTGGGGGGGTACGAGCAGTACTTC
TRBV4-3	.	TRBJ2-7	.	CASSQVLQAYEQYF	TGCGCCAGCAGCCAAGTACTCCAGGCCTACGAGCAGTACTTC
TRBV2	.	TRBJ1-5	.	CASSEEAGVRKPQHF	TGTGCCAGCAGTGAAGAGGCAGGGGTCCGGAAGCCCCAGCATTTT
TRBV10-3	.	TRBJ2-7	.	CATAAGPDYEQYF	TGTGCCACCGCGGCGGGGCCAGACTACGAGCAGTACTTC
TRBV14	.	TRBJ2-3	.	CASSHQGSTDTQYF	TGTGCCAGCAGCCACCAGGGTTCCACAGATACGCAGTATTTT
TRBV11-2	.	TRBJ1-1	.	CASSYSNTEAFF	TGTGCCAGCAGCTACTCGAACACTGAAGCTTTCTTT
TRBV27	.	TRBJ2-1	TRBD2	CASSLPREDEQFF	TGTGCCAGCAGTTTACCTCGGGAGGATGAGCAGTTCTTC
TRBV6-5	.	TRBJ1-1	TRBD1	CASSYSRGRTEAFF	TGTGCCAGCAGTTACTCCAGGGGGCGGACTGAAGCTTTCTTT
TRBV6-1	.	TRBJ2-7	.	CASSDLREQYF	TGTGCCAGCAGTGATCTTCGCGAGCAGTACTTC
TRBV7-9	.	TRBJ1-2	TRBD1	CASEDDRGRQGYTF	TGTGCCAGTGAGGATGACAGGGGGCGACAAGGCTACACCTTC
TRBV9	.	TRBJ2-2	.	CASSETRTGGELFF	TGTGCCAGCAGCGAGACTAGGACGGGCGGGGAGCTGTTTTTT
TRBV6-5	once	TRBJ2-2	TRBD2	CASSPSGGGTGELFF	TGTGCCAGCAGCCCGAGCGGGGGGGGGACCGGGGAGCTGTTTTTT
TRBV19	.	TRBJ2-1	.	CASSWGSAGAHNEQFF	TGTGCCAGTAGTTGGGGATCGGCGGGGGCCCACAATGAGCAGTTCTTC
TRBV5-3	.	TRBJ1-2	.	CARSARSGTSYGYTF	TGTGCCAGAAGCGCGCGTTCCGGGACTTCCTATGGCTACACCTTC
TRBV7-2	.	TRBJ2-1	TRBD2	CASSQGTSGGYEQFF	TGTGCCAGCAGCCAGGGAACTAGCGGGGGTTATGAGCAGTTCTTC
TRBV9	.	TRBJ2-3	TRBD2	CASTSGGYTDTQYF	TGTGCCAGCACTAGCGGGGGATACACAGATACGCAGTATTTT
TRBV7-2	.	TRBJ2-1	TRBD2	CASSLLAGYNEQFF	TGTGCCAGCAGCTTACTAGCGGGTTACAATGAGCAGTTCTTC
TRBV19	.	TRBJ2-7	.	CASSSSGEQYF	TGTGCCAGTAGTTCGTCCGGCGAGCAGTACTTC
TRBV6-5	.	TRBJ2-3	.	CASSYQAGTDTQYF	TGTGCCAGCAGTTACCAGGCAGGTACAGATACGCAGTATTTT
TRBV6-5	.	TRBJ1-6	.	CASSYSQGGNSPLHF	TGTGCCAGCAGTTACTCACAGGGAGGGAATTCACCCCTCCACTTT
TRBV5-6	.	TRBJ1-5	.	CASSLGDSQPQHF	TGTGCCAGCAGCTTAGGGGATAGTCAGCCCCAGCATTTT
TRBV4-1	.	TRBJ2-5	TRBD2	CASSQRGGEETQYF	TGCGCCAGCAGCCAACGCGGGGGGGAAGAGACCCAGTACTTC
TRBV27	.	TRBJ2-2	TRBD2	CASSLAGGTGELFF	TGTGCCAGCAGTTTAGCGGGGGGCACCGGGGAGCTGTTTTTT
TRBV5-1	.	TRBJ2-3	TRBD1	CASSPTGSTDTQYF	TGCGCCAGCAGCCCGACAGGGAGCACAGATACGCAGTATTTT
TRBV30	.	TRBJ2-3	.	CAWSAGSTDTQYF	TGTGCCTGGAGCGCAGGGTCCACAGATACGCAGTATTTT
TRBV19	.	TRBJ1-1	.	CASMWAGEAFF	TGTGCCAGTATGTGGGCAGGAGAAGCTTTCTTT
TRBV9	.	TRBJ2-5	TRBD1	CASSSRDRVQETQYF	TGTGCCAGCAGCTCGAGGGACAGGGTCCAAGAGACCCAGTACTTC
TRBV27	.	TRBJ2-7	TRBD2	CASSLGASGGYEQYF	TGTGCCAGCAGTTTAGGGGCTAGCGGGGGCTACGAGCAGTACTTC
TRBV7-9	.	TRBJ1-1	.	CASSLSQMNTEAFF	TGTGCCAGCAGCTTAAGTCAGATGAACACTGAAGCTTTCTTT
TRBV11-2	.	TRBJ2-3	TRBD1	CASSFGTAVLTDTQYF	TGTGCCAGCAGCTTTGGGACAGCGGTCCTCACAGATACGCAGTATTTT
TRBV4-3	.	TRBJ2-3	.	CASSQVAGTDTQYF	TGCGCCAGCAGCCAAGTGGCGGGCACAGATACGCAGTATTTT
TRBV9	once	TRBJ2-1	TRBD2	CASSRSGGVGDEQFF	TGTGCCAGCAGCCGTAGCGGGGGGGTGGGAGATGAGCAGTTCTTC
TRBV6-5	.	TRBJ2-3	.	CASRDSLSTDTQYF	TGTGCCAGCAGGGACAGTCTTAGCACAGATACGCAGTATTTT
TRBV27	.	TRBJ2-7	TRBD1	CASSLVGTGAYEQYF	TGTGCCAGCAGTTTAGTAGGGACAGGGGCCTACGAGCAGTACTTC
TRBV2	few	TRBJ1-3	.	CASSDSYSGNTIYF	TGTGCCAGCAGTGACAGTTACTCTGGAAACACCATATATTTT
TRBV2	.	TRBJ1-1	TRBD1	CASSGTGRNTEAFF	TGTGCCAGCAGTGGGACAGGGCGTAACACTGAAGCTTTCTTT
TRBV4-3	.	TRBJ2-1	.	CASSHGGAWNEQFF	TGCGCCAGCAGCCATGGCGGGGCGTGGAATGAGCAGTTCTTC
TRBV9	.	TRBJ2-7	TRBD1	CASSGDRGGGHYEQYF	TGTGCCAGCAGCGGCGACAGGGGAGGAGGGCACTACGAGCAGTACTTC
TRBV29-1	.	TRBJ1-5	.	CSPPNLCGQPQHF	TGCAGCCCTCCTAATCTTTGCGGCCAGCCCCAGCATTTT
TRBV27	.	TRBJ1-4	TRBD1	CASSGGQQLNEKLFF	TGTGCCAGCAGTGGGGGACAGCAACTTAATGAAAAACTGTTTTTT
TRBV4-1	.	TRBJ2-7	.	CASSQGLVSNPYEQYF	TGCGCCAGCAGCCAAGGGCTGGTATCCAATCCCTACGAGCAGTACTTC
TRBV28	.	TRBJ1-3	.	CASSPIGGSGNTIYF	TGTGCCAGCAGCCCCATAGGAGGCTCTGGAAACACCATATATTTT
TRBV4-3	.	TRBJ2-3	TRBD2	CASSQDPPSGGLSDTQYF	TGCGCCAGCAGCCAAGATCCCCCTAGCGGGGGGTTATCAGATACGCAGTATTTT
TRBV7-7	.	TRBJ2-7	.	CASSPTAGYNEQYF	TGTGCTAGCAGCCCGACCGCGGGATATAACGAGCAGTACTTC
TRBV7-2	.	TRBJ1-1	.	CASSARQEAFF	TGTGCCAGCAGCGCCCGACAAGAAGCTTTCTTT
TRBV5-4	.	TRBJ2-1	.	CASRLKNEQFF	TGTGCCAGCAGACTTAAAAATGAGCAGTTCTTC
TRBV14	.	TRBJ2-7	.	CASSQELANEQYF	TGTGCCAGCAGCCAAGAACTAGCTAACGAGCAGTACTTC
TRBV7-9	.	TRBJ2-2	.	CASSLVIRTENTGELFF	TGTGCCAGCAGCTTGGTAATCAGGACAGAGAACACCGGGGAGCTGTTTTTT
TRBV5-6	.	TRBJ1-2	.	CASSLEGAGYGYTF	TGTGCCAGCAGCTTGGAAGGGGCGGGGTATGGCTACACCTTC
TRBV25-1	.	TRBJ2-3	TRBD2	CASSVLAGGSTDTQYF	TGTGCCAGCAGTGTCCTAGCGGGGGGGAGCACAGATACGCAGTATTTT
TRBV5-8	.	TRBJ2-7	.	CASSLRTAAYEQYF	TGTGCCAGCAGCTTAAGGACAGCCGCCTACGAGCAGTACTTC
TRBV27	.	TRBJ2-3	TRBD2	CASSPGGHGLTDTQYF	TGTGCCAGCAGTCCGGGGGGGCATGGCTTAACAGATACGCAGTATTTT
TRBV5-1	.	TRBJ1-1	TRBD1	CASTLDRVGTEAFF	TGCGCCAGCACCTTAGACAGGGTGGGAACTGAAGCTTTCTTT